These 18 T cell receptor beta chains originate from one sample sequenced in a study of blood T cell repertoires in COVID-19. The assay was immunoSEQ multiplex PCR, and TCRdb's table has in-frame clones only and misses some. The sample yields tens of thousands of clones, less than 95% seen once. Sequencing was done on a sample of peripheral blood. These receptors were collected from a human donor in a cohort sampled during active COVID-19.

The chain links TRBV18 to TRBJ1-5; D might be TRBD1 (6 bases). V was cut by 4 bases and J by 0 bases, with 10 bases left in between. The CDR3 runs 15 residues. Germline V gives CDR1 KGHSH, CDR2 LQKENI. DNA of the CDR3: TGTGCCAGCTCACTAGGACAGACTAGCAATCAGCCCCAGCATTTT. Translating it yields CASSLGQTSNQPQHF.

The genes are TRBV27 and TRBJ1-1; 7 bases agree with TRBD1. Per the germline V gene, CDR1 is MNHEY and CDR2 is SMNVEV (reference sequence). The trim removed 6 bases at V and 0 bases at J, leaving 7 bases unmatched. CDR3 length: 15 amino acids. The chain's CDR3 is CASRPQQGMNTEAFF. Written as DNA, the CDR3 is TGTGCCAGCAGACCACAACAGGGGATGAACACTGAAGCTTTCTTT.

The chain recombines TRBV11-3 with TRBJ1-6; no clear D. CDR3 length equals 15 residues. Trimming pared 4 bases from V and 6 bases from J, leaving 13 bases between. Per germline, CDR1 SGHNT and CDR2 YENEEA. CDR3 DNA: TGTGCCAGCAGCTACGGTTTCGGGGTTAATTCACCCCTCCACTTT. Translation: CASSYGFGVNSPLHF.

V usage is TRBV2 and J usage is TRBJ2-7; tentatively, D is TRBD2 (6 bases). Trimming stripped 4 bases from V and 2 bases from J, with 12 bases between. The CDR3 runs to 14 residues. CDR1 and CDR2 (germline): SNHLY, FYNNEI. The CDR3 spells CASSGGLVPYEQYF. CDR3 nucleotide sequence: TGTGCCAGCAGTGGGGGACTGGTCCCCTACGAGCAGTACTTC.

The chain has TRBV7-9 and TRBJ1-1; tentatively, D is TRBD1 (6 bases). This CDR3 contains 14 residues. V was trimmed by 5 bases and J by 4 bases, leaving 14 bases between them. Germline V CDR1 and CDR2: SEHNR, FQNEAQ (reference sequence). In DNA, the CDR3 is TGTGCCAGCAGCCTCAGGGGATTAGCCACTGAAGCTTTCTTT. As protein: CASSLRGLATEAFF.

This chain uses TRBV7-3 with TRBJ2-7; possible D gene TRBD2, 6 bases. The V end was cut by 3 bases, the J end by 3 bases, with 9 bases between. Germline V CDR1 and CDR2: SGHTA, FQGTGA. The CDR3 covers 13 residues. CDR3 nucleotide sequence: TGTGCCAGCAGCTTGGATAGCGGCTACGAGCAGTACTTC. Residues: CASSLDSGYEQYF.

The chain is built from TRBV5-1 and TRBJ2-7; 8 bases align to TRBD2. Germline CDR1 is SGHRS and CDR2 is YFSETQ. V was clipped by 0 bases and J by 6 bases; unmatched bases: 5. There are 14 residues in the CDR3. Here the CDR3 DNA reads TGCGCCAGCAGCTTGGAGCCTAGCGGGTTCGAGCAGTACTTC. Its protein product is CASSLEPSGFEQYF.

J is TRBJ2-1 and V is TRBV6-2 or TRBV6-3; TRBD2 aligns across 11 bases. This CDR3 comprises 16 residues. V lost 0 bases, J lost 9 bases, and 7 bases stayed unmatched. Germline V gives CDR1 MNHEY, CDR2 SVGEGT. In DNA, the CDR3 is TGTGCCAGCAGTTACTCACGGACTAGCGGGTATGCTGAGCAGTTCTTC. Translation gives CASSYSRTSGYAEQFF.

The chain couples TRBV6-5 to TRBJ2-5; a weak D match, TRBD2 (5 bases). The ends were cut back, 2 bases at V and 4 bases at J, with 14 bases in the middle. Germline V CDR1 and CDR2: MNHEY, SVGAGI. CDR3 size: 15 residues. CDR3 loop: CASSYGTSRGETQYF. In nucleotides, the CDR3 is TGTGCCAGCAGTTACGGTACCTCTCGGGGAGAGACCCAGTACTTC.

This clone was counted only a few times. This rearrangement joins TRBV3-1 (or the pseudogene TRBV3-2) to TRBJ1-6; TRBD1 aligns across 10 bases. This CDR3 has 15 amino acids. V gave up 1 base and J gave up 6 bases; unmatched junction bases: 0. CDR1 LGHDT and CDR2 YNNKEL come from the germline V gene (reference sequence). CDR3 region: CASSQGDRGNSPLHF. DNA for the CDR3: TGTGCCAGCAGCCAAGGGGACAGGGGTAATTCACCCCTCCACTTT.

This clone was seen a single time. The chain combines TRBV5-6 with TRBJ2-2; 9 bases are shared with TRBD2. CDR1 and CDR2 from the germline V gene are SGHDT and YYEEEE. After removal of 1 base from V and 1 base from J, the junction contained 5 bases not matched to a gene. The CDR3 totals 17 residues. CDR3 coding DNA: TGTGCCAGCAGCTTGTGGAGACTAGCGGTGAACACCGGGGAGCTGTTTTTT. It encodes CASSLWRLAVNTGELFF.

In DNA form, the CDR3 reads TGTGCCAGCAGGTTTAGCGGTGCCTCCTACGAGCAGTACTTC. Protein product: CASRFSGASYEQYF. The V call is TRBV3-1 (or the pseudogene TRBV3-2), the J call TRBJ2-7; the D gene is possibly TRBD2 (6 bases). V was shortened by 6 bases and J by 0 bases, with 12 bases between the two germline ends. Germline CDR1 LGHDT, CDR2 YNNKEL (reference sequence). The CDR3 loop spans 14 amino acids.

The chain recombines TRBV5-4 with TRBJ2-1; TRBD2 aligns across 16 bases. The CDR3 extends over 17 amino acids. Germline V gene lookup returns CDR1 SGHNT and CDR2 YYREEE (reference sequence). J lost 9 bases, V lost 4 bases, and 10 bases had no gene match. CDR3 DNA: TGTGCCAGCAGCCCGAAGGGGGGACTAGCGGGAGGGAGTGAGCAGTTCTTC. Translating gives CASSPKGGLAGGSEQFF.

The rearrangement uses TRBV28 and TRBJ1-1; perhaps TRBD1 as D (5 bases). Germline V gene sequence: CDR1 MDHEN, CDR2 SYDVKM. V was cut by 11 bases and J by 8 bases, with 30 bases left in between. This CDR3 has 16 residues. Here the CDR3 DNA reads TGTGCCCCTCCCCAGGACGGACATATGTATCCTTTCGAAGCTTTCTTT. As protein: CAPPQDGHMYPFEAFF.

The J gene is TRBJ2-7, the V gene TRBV9; 7 bases are shared with TRBD1. CDR1 and CDR2 (germline): SGDLS, YYNGEE. The CDR3 contains 14 residues. V lost 0 bases and J lost 6; bases outside the gene matches: 6. CDR3 coding DNA: TGTGCCAGCAGCGTAGGGTCACAGGGGAGCGAGCAGTACTTC. Translating it yields CASSVGSQGSEQYF.

V gene TRBV5-1 combines with J gene TRBJ2-7; 12 bases align to TRBD2. CDR1 is SGHRS, CDR2 YFSETQ, per germline. Trimming removed 4 bases from V and 6 bases from J; junction bases left unmatched: 8. The CDR3 spans 15 residues. The CDR3 reads CASSPETSGSGEQYF. The CDR3 DNA is TGCGCCAGCAGCCCGGAGACTAGCGGGAGTGGCGAGCAGTACTTC.

The chain recombines TRBV27 with TRBJ1-5, with D maybe TRBD1 (6 bases). This CDR3 spans 17 amino acids. The germline V and J ends were trimmed by 1 base and 0 bases, with 13 bases remaining between them. CDR1 is MNHEY, CDR2 SMNVEV, per germline (reference sequence). The DNA for the CDR3 is TGTGCCAGCAGTTTATTTGGGCAGGGGAATAGCAATCAGCCCCAGCATTTT. It codes for CASSLFGQGNSNQPQHF.

The chain employs TRBV28 and TRBJ1-2; possibly TRBD1 for D (5 bases). CDR1 and CDR2 (germline): MDHEN, SYDVKM. Trimming shortened V by 8 bases and J by 1 base, and 8 bases separated the two germline ends. The CDR3 extends over 12 amino acids. CDR3: CASWGVNYGYTF. The CDR3 coding sequence is TGTGCCAGCTGGGGGGTTAACTATGGCTACACCTTC.